One TCR beta chain is described in this entry. What it binds is not known. The validation cohort, a group of 100 to 150 subjects, included the donors and was separate from the approximately 680-subject first cohort. This sample stems from a study of cytomegalovirus exposure and HLA in healthy donors. Study-level findings and limits: TCR sequences were mostly rare, though some public TCRs occurred in many donors. The study labeled 150 to 200 TCR beta chains cytomegalovirus-associated.

Sequencing was performed with immunoSEQ multiplex PCR; in TCRdb, only in-frame clones are kept and a portion is missing. The table has 90,000 to 130,000 clones, approximately 89% seen once. V dropped 5 bases and J dropped 0 bases, with 14 bases sitting between them. The CDR3 has 17 amino acids. Germline lookup yields CDR1 SGHTA and CDR2 FQGNSA. Sequencing was performed on PBMCs. This sequence joins TRBV7-2 and TRBJ2-6; D gene unclear. The receptor comes from a woman aged 18-29 years in good health and CMV-seronegative. The DNA of the CDR3 is TGTGCCAGCAGCGAGGAACGAACTCTCTCTGGGGCCAACGTCCTGACTTTC. It encodes CASSEERTLSGANVLTF.